This TCR beta chain was captured by sequencing in a study of blood T cell repertoires in COVID-19. From germline, CDR1 is GTSNPN and CDR2 SVGIG (reference sequence). CDR3 length: 16 residues. The ends were cut back, 2 bases at V and 0 bases at J, with 11 bases in the middle. Participants' own reports of clinical history determined their cohort assignment. Recovered status in Cohort 3 required two negative PCRs, clearance, or symptom resolution. Source study methods: Reference gene primer amplification gave nucleated cell count estimates. The repertoire was sequenced with immunoSEQ multiplex PCR; TCRdb's copy has only in-frame clones and lacks some. D and trimming come from the DNA, and the V and J calls and clone size come from that table. The data hold around 200,000 clones, with around 85% observed a single time.

The receptor was derived from a middle-aged man who had recovered from COVID-19. The sample taken for sequencing was PBMCs or T cells enriched from blood (not recorded which). The rearrangement joins TRBV30 to TRBJ2-6; D is possibly TRBD1 (5 bases). The CDR3 spells CAWSPPGFSGANVLTF. The CDR3 coding sequence is TGTGCCTGGAGTCCGCCAGGGTTCTCTGGGGCCAACGTCCTGACTTTC.